One sample yielded the 31 T cell receptor beta chains listed below, sequenced in a study of identical twins. TCRdb re-called the 5' RACE reads with MiXCR, one entry per CDR3 protein. Of 400,000 or so distinct CDR3 sequences listed, about 10% are singletons. Source material: naive T cells sorted from blood. The receptor set was obtained from a woman in her forties or fifties in good health.

This clonotype was seen a few times. The chain has TRBV14 and TRBJ2-4, with 9 positions matching TRBD2. CDR1 is SGHDN and CDR2 is FVKESK in the germline V gene. V lost 1 base, J lost 3 bases, and 7 bases stayed unmatched. The CDR3 has 17 amino acids. CDR3 region: CASSQARGSGSKNIQYF. Written as DNA, the CDR3 is TGTGCCAGCAGCCAAGCTAGGGGTAGCGGGAGCAAAAACATTCAGTACTTC.

The gene calls are TRBV19 and TRBJ1-2; 7 nucleotides align to TRBD1. The CDR3 spans 15 residues. The J segment lost 3 bases and the V segment lost 3 bases, leaving 7 bases of the junction unmatched. Germline CDR1 and CDR2: LNHDA and SQIVND (reference sequence). This CDR3 reads CASSIPSTGYYGYTF. The CDR3, as DNA: TGTGCCAGTAGTATTCCGTCGACAGGGTACTATGGCTACACCTTC.

In regard to this clonotype: This sequence may be a read error, since a much larger clone differs from it by one base. This sequence joins TRBV15 and TRBJ2-6; D is unresolved. The CDR3 spans 15 residues. V was pared by 4 bases and J by 3 bases, with 10 bases between. Germline V gene sequence: CDR1 LNHNV, CDR2 YYDKDF (reference sequence). The CDR3 DNA is TGTGCCACCAGCACAAGGTCTCTTGGGGCCAACGTCCTGACTTTC. Its protein is CATSTRSLGANVLTF. The full variable domain, its missing parts supplied by reference TRBV15 and TRBJ2-6, is DAMVIQNPRYQVTQFGKPVTLSCSQTLNHNVMYWYQQKSSQAPKLLFHYYDKDFNNEADTPDNFQSRRPNTSFCFLDIRSPGLGDTAMYLCATSTRSLGANVLTFGAGSRLTVL.

V is TRBV29-1 and J is TRBJ2-4; 10 positions match TRBD1. Germline CDR1 reads SQVTM; CDR2 reads ANQGSEA. This CDR3 region has 13 residues. V lost 4 bases and J lost 11; bases outside the gene matches: 8. Here the CDR3 DNA reads TGCAGCGTTGCCCCGGGACAGGGGCCGTTTCAGTACTTC. It encodes CSVAPGQGPFQYF.

This clonotype appeared many times. The chain uses TRBV3-1 and TRBJ1-2; TRBD1 aligns across 7 bases. J lost 4 bases, V lost 1 base, and 3 bases had no gene match. The CDR3 is made up of 14 amino acids. Germline CDR1 and CDR2: LGHDT and YNNKEL (reference sequence). This CDR3 reads CASSQGQGIYGYTF. The DNA of the CDR3 is TGTGCCAGCAGCCAAGGACAGGGAATCTATGGCTACACCTTC.

In its sample, this clonotype was seen a few times. V and J are TRBV24-1 and TRBJ2-5; 7 positions match TRBD2. The CDR3 has 14 residues. Germline-derived CDR1 and CDR2 are KGHDR and SFDVKD. Trimming at V came to 4 bases and at J to 7 bases, leaving 8 bases not matched to a gene. CDR3 protein: CATSDQAWEGTQYF. CDR3 in DNA: TGTGCCACCAGTGACCAGGCCTGGGAGGGGACCCAGTACTTC.

In its sample, this clonotype was seen many times. This rearrangement joins TRBV20-1 to TRBJ2-2; D might be TRBD2 (5 bases). Per germline, CDR1 DFQATT and CDR2 SNEGSKA (reference sequence). Trimming removed 2 bases from V and 3 bases from J, with 13 bases in between. The CDR3 sequence is 15 residues long. The CDR3 region is CSARPELADTGELFF. CDR3 nucleotides: TGCAGTGCTAGACCTGAGCTAGCCGACACCGGGGAGCTGTTTTTT.

This clonotype was found a few times. This chain links TRBV7-2 with TRBJ2-4; 13 nucleotides line up with TRBD2. CDR1 SGHTA and CDR2 FQGNSA come from the germline V gene. The J segment lost 0 bases and the V segment lost 4 bases, leaving 6 bases of the junction unmatched. This CDR3 contains 18 residues. The CDR3 nucleotides read TGTGCCAGCAGCTCGGGGAGACTAGCGGGAGGAGCCAAAAACATTCAGTACTTC. Amino acid sequence: CASSSGRLAGGAKNIQYF.

CDR3 protein: CASSQPRTTGELFF. CDR3 DNA sequence: TGCGCCAGCAGCCAACCCCGGACGACCGGGGAGCTGTTTTTT. The chain employs TRBV4-1 and TRBJ2-2, with D hard to call. CDR1 and CDR2 (germline): MGHRA, YSYEKL. The V and J ends lost 2 bases and 5 bases respectively, with 9 bases between them. The CDR3 has 14 residues.

There are many counts of this clonotype. The V and J genes are TRBV5-1 and TRBJ2-2; no firm D call. Germline V gene lookup returns CDR1 SGHRS and CDR2 YFSETQ. This CDR3 comprises 15 residues. Deletions cut 0 bases from V and 0 bases from J, with 6 bases between. The CDR3 coding sequence is TGCGCCAGCAGCTTGGGTTTCGCGAACACCGGGGAGCTGTTTTTT. Translated, it gives CASSLGFANTGELFF.

This clonotype was observed at least ten times. The rearrangement joins TRBV20-1 to TRBJ2-5, with 13 bases matching TRBD2. Germline CDR1 reads DFQATT; CDR2 reads SNEGSKA (reference sequence). Trimming removed 1 base from V and 4 bases from J; junction bases left unmatched: 0. The CDR3 length is 14 residues. CDR3 DNA sequence: TGCAGTGCTAGAGGGACTAGCGGGAGAGAGACCCAGTACTTC. It yields the protein CSARGTSGRETQYF.

This clonotype was detected many times. The CDR3 DNA reads as TGCAGTGCTAGAGATCAAGGCAATCAGCCCCAGCATTTT. Its translation: CSARDQGNQPQHF. The chain employs TRBV20-1 and TRBJ1-5; D is ambiguous. The CDR3 length is 13 residues. CDR1 is DFQATT, CDR2 SNEGSKA, per germline (reference sequence). V was shortened by 0 bases and J by 2 bases, with 5 bases between the two germline ends.

Only a few counts were recorded for this clonotype. This sequence joins TRBV3-1 and TRBJ1-1; the match to TRBD1 covers 7 bases. There are 14 residues in the CDR3. Germline loops: CDR1 LGHDT, CDR2 YNNKEL (reference sequence). With V trimmed by 4 bases and J by 3 bases, 5 bases remained unmatched. The CDR3 loop reads CASSRQGGHTEAFF. CDR3 sequence (DNA): TGTGCCAGCAGCCGACAGGGAGGGCACACTGAAGCTTTCTTT. Variable domain in full (rest from reference TRBV3-1 and TRBJ1-1): DTAVSQTPKYLVTQMGNDKSIKCEQNLGHDTMYWYKQDSKKFLKIMFSYNNKELIINETVPNRFSPKSPDKAHLNLHINSLELGDSAVYFCASSRQGGHTEAFFGQGTRLTVV.

The sample holds a few counts of this clonotype. The rearrangement uses TRBV18 and TRBJ2-1; 7 bases match TRBD2. The germline gives CDR1 KGHSH, CDR2 LQKENI. This CDR3 is 15 amino acids long. V lost 4 bases to trimming and J lost 7 bases; unmatched junction nucleotides: 10. Here the CDR3 reads CASSRRGEGRNEQFF. The CDR3 DNA reads TGTGCCAGCTCACGACGGGGGGAGGGGAGGAATGAGCAGTTCTTC.

This clonotype was counted ten times or more. This chain joins TRBV18 and TRBJ1-4; 9 bases agree with TRBD1. There are 15 residues in the CDR3. Germline trimming cut 3 bases from V and 6 bases from J; bases unmatched to any gene: 5. Per the germline V gene, CDR1 is KGHSH and CDR2 is LQKENI. The CDR3 DNA follows: TGTGCCAGCTCACCTACGGGACAGGGATATGAAAAACTGTTTTTT. This gives the protein CASSPTGQGYEKLFF.

This clonotype has just a few counts. The chain carries TRBV3-1 and TRBJ1-1; D gene uncertain. V was pared by 2 bases and J by 0 bases, with 10 bases between. The CDR3 contains 15 residues. Germline V lookup: CDR1 LGHDT, CDR2 YNNKEL (reference sequence). The CDR3 here is CASSQNGEMNTEAFF. The CDR3 nucleotides read TGTGCCAGCAGCCAAAACGGGGAGATGAACACTGAAGCTTTCTTT.

There are many counts of this clonotype. The rearrangement uses TRBV29-1 and TRBJ2-3; 7 positions match TRBD1. This CDR3 region has 14 residues. Germline V gene lookup returns CDR1 SQVTM and CDR2 ANQGSEA. Trimming at V came to 6 bases and at J to 0 bases, leaving 6 bases not matched to a gene. CDR3 protein: CSVSGTASTDTQYF. The DNA of the CDR3 is TGCAGCGTCTCCGGGACAGCAAGCACAGATACGCAGTATTTT.

J is TRBJ2-3 and V is TRBV18, with D uncertain. The CDR3 loop spans 12 amino acids. With 1 base removed from V and 3 bases from J, the gap between germline ends came to 2 bases. Germline assignment: CDR1 KGHSH and CDR2 LQKENI. CDR3 residues: CASSPQTDTQYF. The CDR3 DNA sequence: TGTGCCAGCTCACCACAAACAGATACGCAGTATTTT.

This clonotype was counted a few times. The chain combines TRBV15 with TRBJ2-3; a possible D gene is TRBD2 (5 bases). CDR1 and CDR2 from the germline V gene are LNHNV and YYDKDF (reference sequence). The CDR3 extends over 14 amino acids. Deletions cut 10 bases from V and 4 bases from J, with 18 bases between. The DNA of the CDR3 is TGTGCCATTCAGGCAGGAGGTGTCCCAGATACGCAGTATTTT. Its protein product is CAIQAGGVPDTQYF.

The chain recombines TRBV12-3 or TRBV12-4 with TRBJ2-1, with D possibly TRBD2 on 6 matching bases. The ends were cut back, 7 bases at V and 14 bases at J, with 15 bases in the middle. The CDR3 extends over 11 amino acids. The CDR3, as DNA: TGTGCCAGCATGTATGGGTTAGCGGAGTTCTTC. Its protein is CASMYGLAEFF.

The V call is TRBV20-1, the J call TRBJ2-2, with 10 bases lining up with TRBD1. Germline lookup yields CDR1 DFQATT and CDR2 SNEGSKA (reference sequence). Trimming removed 5 bases from V and 5 bases from J; junction bases left unmatched: 11. This CDR3 is built from 16 residues. The CDR3 DNA sequence: TGCAGTGCTGGAACACCTGGGACAGGGGTAACCGGGGAGCTGTTTTTT. It yields the protein CSAGTPGTGVTGELFF.

This clonotype was picked up a small number of times. This chain connects TRBV6-6 to TRBJ1-1; 7 bases agree with TRBD1. This CDR3 spans 16 amino acids. V was pared by 2 bases and J by 5 bases, with 11 bases of the junction left unmatched. Germline CDR1 reads MNHNY; CDR2 reads SVGAGI (reference sequence). The CDR3 DNA sequence: TGTGCCAGCAGTTACGCGGTGAGGCAGGGGGATACTGAAGCTTTCTTT. It specifies CASSYAVRQGDTEAFF.

The gene calls are TRBV20-1 and TRBJ2-7; D unclear. CDR3 length: 13 residues. Germline CDR1 is DFQATT and CDR2 is SNEGSKA (reference sequence). The V end lost 2 bases, the J end lost 0 bases, and 8 bases lay between the germline ends. CDR3 sequence reads: CSARRRNSYEQYF. As DNA, the CDR3 is TGCAGTGCTAGAAGACGGAACTCCTACGAGCAGTACTTC.

This chain connects TRBV29-1 to TRBJ1-2; 8 bases are a match to TRBD1. V lost 3 bases, J lost 8 bases, and 14 bases stayed unmatched. Germline V lookup: CDR1 SQVTM, CDR2 ANQGSEA. The CDR3 runs to 15 residues. The CDR3 is CSVDLSDRASHGYTF. The CDR3 DNA is TGCAGCGTTGACTTATCGGACAGGGCTAGTCACGGCTACACCTTC. Using reference TRBV29-1 and TRBJ1-2 for the parts outside the CDR3, the full variable domain is SAVISQKPSRDICQRGTSLTIQCQVDSQVTMMFWYRQQPGQSLTLIATANQGSEATYESGFVIDKFPISRPNLTFSTLTVSNMSPEDSSIYLCSVDLSDRASHGYTFGSGTRLTVV.

This clonotype was counted ten times or more. The V call is TRBV5-1, the J call TRBJ2-2; D is uncertain. Germline assignment: CDR1 SGHRS and CDR2 YFSETQ. This CDR3 comprises 14 residues. Between the trimmed V and J ends, which lost 3 bases and 1 base, there was a span of 7 bases. The DNA for the CDR3 is TGCGCCAGCAGCTCCCTACAGAACACCGGGGAGCTGTTTTTT. Protein: CASSSLQNTGELFF.

This clonotype was seen ten or more times. The chain recombines TRBV6-5 with TRBJ1-1; possible D gene TRBD1, 5 bases. With 3 bases removed from V and 8 bases from J, the gap between germline ends came to 10 bases. The CDR3 is 12 amino acids. The germline gives CDR1 MNHEY, CDR2 SVGAGI. The CDR3 protein is CASSYTGSEAFF. CDR3 nucleotides: TGTGCCAGCAGTTATACAGGTTCCGAAGCTTTCTTT.

This clonotype was recorded a few times. The chain couples TRBV7-6 to TRBJ1-5; 8 bases match TRBD1. The germline gives CDR1 SGHVS, CDR2 FNYEAQ. V lost 1 base to trimming and J lost 4 bases; unmatched junction nucleotides: 3. The CDR3 has 15 amino acids. The CDR3 spells CASSLEDRDNQPQHF. Written as DNA, the CDR3 is TGTGCCAGCAGCTTAGAGGACAGGGATAATCAGCCCCAGCATTTT.

The rearrangement links TRBV7-9 to TRBJ1-3; 8 bases match TRBD1. Germline CDR1 is SEHNR and CDR2 is FQNEAQ (reference sequence). The length of the CDR3 is 16 residues. Losses at the gene ends were 6 bases for V and 3 bases for J; bases not matched to a gene: 10. CDR3 DNA: TGTGCCAGCAGTTTATATCAGGGGGCCGGTGGAAACACCATATATTTT. Residues: CASSLYQGAGGNTIYF. Variable domain in full (rest from reference TRBV7-9 and TRBJ1-3): DTGVSQNPRHKITKRGQNVTFRCDPISEHNRLYWYRQTLGQGPEFLTYFQNEAQLEKSRLLSDRFSAERPKGSFSTLEIQRTEQGDSAMYLCASSLYQGAGGNTIYFGEGSWLTVV.

This clonotype was recorded at least ten times. V usage is TRBV12-3 or TRBV12-4 and J usage is TRBJ2-6, with D possibly being TRBD1 or TRBD2 (5 bases each). The CDR3 runs 15 residues. Trimming left V 3 bases short and J 5 bases short, with 11 bases between. The CDR3 loop is CASSFWGGRANVLTF. The CDR3 DNA sequence: TGTGCCAGCAGTTTTTGGGGCGGGCGGGCCAACGTCCTGACTTTC.

This clonotype was counted a few times. The rearrangement joins TRBV20-1 to TRBJ1-1, with D perhaps TRBD1 (5 bases). V lost 5 bases and J 0 bases, leaving 10 bases between the germline ends. The CDR3 is made up of 13 amino acids. Germline values: CDR1 DFQATT, CDR2 SNEGSKA (reference sequence). CDR3 sequence reads: CSAPKTVNTEAFF. The CDR3 DNA sequence: TGCAGTGCTCCTAAGACAGTGAACACTGAAGCTTTCTTT.

This sequence joins TRBV18 and TRBJ2-7; D is possibly TRBD1 (6 bases). This CDR3 is 14 amino acids long. Germline V gene data show CDR1 as KGHSH and CDR2 as LQKENI. V lost 3 bases and J lost 4, with 13 bases in between. Written as DNA, the CDR3 is TGTGCCAGCTCACCTGGAACAGGGAATTACGAGCAGTACGTC. Protein product: CASSPGTGNYEQYV.